This TCR beta chain was retrieved from a study of cytomegalovirus exposure and HLA in healthy donors. V lost 2 bases and J lost 12; bases outside the gene matches: 7. The CDR3 is 13 amino acids. Per germline, CDR1 SGHTA and CDR2 FQGTGA. TCRdb's table, derived via immunoSEQ multiplex PCR, lists solely in-frame clones and lacks some. The sample lists about 120,000 clones, approximately 87% occurring once. This clonotype originated in a woman aged 18-35 years in good health and CMV-seropositive. Sequenced input: PBMCs. The rearrangement uses TRBV7-3 and TRBJ2-1, with 7 bases aligning to TRBD2. The CDR3 is CASSLRVGLRQFF. The CDR3 DNA reads as TGTGCCAGCAGCTTACGAGTGGGACTAAGGCAGTTCTTC.